Listed below are T cell receptor beta chains from one sample, sequenced in a study of human T cells and chemical hapten exposure. TCRdb processed the RACE reads anew with MiXCR; each CDR3 protein has one entry. The sample lists nearly 80,000 distinct CDR3 sequences, 10% occurring once. The sample here was whole blood, taken in connection with sensitization to the hapten diphenylcyclopropenone (DPC). The receptors originated from a woman between 50 and 59 years old with alopecia areata. Some clones in this sample may be carry-over from other donors' samples. Each CDR3 is given with its conserved first and last residue. Fields, in order: D gene, J gene, V gene, clone size, CDR3 DNA, CDR3 protein. The D gene is left open where the match is weak. Clone size is stated in some rows and not others, as once, few, many or a class when expanded.

D: NA
J: TRBJ2-2
V: TRBV7-9
size: NA
DNA: TGTGCCAGCCACCTCGGGGGGCCGAACACCGGGGAGCTGTTTTTT
CDR3: CASHLGGPNTGELFF

D: TRBD2
J: TRBJ2-1
V: TRBV27
size: NA
DNA: TGTGCCACCGCCCTGGCGGGAGGAATCTACAATGAGCAGTTCTTC
CDR3: CATALAGGIYNEQFF

D: TRBD1
J: TRBJ2-5
V: TRBV20-1
size: NA
DNA: TGCAGTGCTAGAGGGACAGGGAAAGAGACCCAGTACTTC
CDR3: CSARGTGKETQYF

D: TRBD1
J: TRBJ2-6
V: TRBV6-2/TRBV6-3
size: few
DNA: TGTGCCAGCAGTTACCGGACAGGGCCAGGGGCCAACGTCCTGACTTTC
CDR3: CASSYRTGPGANVLTF

D: NA
J: TRBJ2-7
V: TRBV9
size: NA
DNA: TGTGCCAGCCAACACGCCACAAGGGGCGAGCAGTACTTC
CDR3: CASQHATRGEQYF

D: TRBD2
J: TRBJ2-3
V: TRBV6-2/TRBV6-3
size: few
DNA: TGTGCCAGCAGCTATAGGACTAGCGCTAGCACAGATACGCAGTATTTT
CDR3: CASSYRTSASTDTQYF

D: NA
J: TRBJ2-7
V: TRBV29-1
size: NA
DNA: TGCAGCGTTGAAGACCAGGGATCCGAGCAGTACTTC
CDR3: CSVEDQGSEQYF

D: NA
J: TRBJ1-6
V: TRBV5-1
size: NA
DNA: TGCGCCAGCAGCTTGGGGGGCCCGGGTTCACCCCTCCACTTT
CDR3: CASSLGGPGSPLHF

D: NA
J: TRBJ2-4
V: TRBV4-3
size: few
DNA: TGCGCCAGCAGCCAAGATGTTGGTAGGTCGGCCAAAAACATTCAGTACTTC
CDR3: CASSQDVGRSAKNIQYF

D: TRBD1
J: TRBJ2-7
V: TRBV11-2
size: few
DNA: TGTGCCAGCAGCCGACAGGGATGGGAGCAGTACTTC
CDR3: CASSRQGWEQYF

D: NA
J: TRBJ1-5
V: TRBV5-1
size: many
DNA: TGCGCCAGCAGCTTGGCCGGGGAGAGACATCAGCCCCAGCATTTT
CDR3: CASSLAGERHQPQHF

D: NA
J: TRBJ2-3
V: TRBV6-6
size: few
DNA: TGTGCCAGCAGTTACGTCGGGGTTCCAGATACGCAGTATTTT
CDR3: CASSYVGVPDTQYF

D: TRBD1
J: TRBJ2-2
V: TRBV7-9
size: NA
DNA: TGTGCCAGCAATCCCCCCGGGACAGTGAACACCGGGGAGCTGTTTTTT
CDR3: CASNPPGTVNTGELFF

D: NA
J: TRBJ2-5
V: TRBV6-2/TRBV6-3
size: few
DNA: TGTGCCAGCGGGCTAGCGATGGAGACCCAGTACTTC
CDR3: CASGLAMETQYF

D: TRBD2
J: TRBJ2-1
V: TRBV11-3
size: NA
DNA: TGTGCCAGCAGCTCAGCTAGCGGGAGAGGTGAGCAGTTCTTC
CDR3: CASSSASGRGEQFF

D: NA
J: TRBJ2-2
V: TRBV6-1
size: NA
DNA: TGTGCCAGCAGTGAACACTATGGACGGACCGGGGAGCTGTTTTTT
CDR3: CASSEHYGRTGELFF

D: NA
J: TRBJ2-3
V: TRBV7-9
size: NA
DNA: TGTGCCAGCAGCCCATTTCCGGCACTTAGCACAGATACGCAGTATTTT
CDR3: CASSPFPALSTDTQYF

D: NA
J: TRBJ2-2
V: TRBV12-3/TRBV12-4
size: NA
DNA: TGTGCCAGCAGTTCGGGGACCTACACCGGGGAGCTGTTTTTT
CDR3: CASSSGTYTGELFF

D: TRBD1
J: TRBJ2-1
V: TRBV11-2
size: few
DNA: TGTGCCAGCAGCTCCCCCCCGGGACAGGTCTCCTACAATGAGCAGTTCTTC
CDR3: CASSSPPGQVSYNEQFF

D: TRBD2
J: TRBJ2-3
V: TRBV4-3
size: few
DNA: TGCGCCAGCAGCGTGTTTTTAGCGGGAGGGCCCACAGATACGCAGTATTTT
CDR3: CASSVFLAGGPTDTQYF